The rows below give T cell receptor beta chains drawn from one sample of a study of T cells of healthy individuals. TCRdb called the 5' RACE reads again in MiXCR, with one record for every CDR3 protein. Here the sample spans 60,000 to 75,000 distinct CDR3 sequences, roughly 15% being singletons. These TCRs come from a human donor in good health. Both conserved end residues are part of each CDR3. Each record gives: clone size, D gene, J gene, V gene, CDR3 protein, CDR3 DNA. The D gene is left open where the match is weak. Clone size, where shown, is once, few, many, or a class for clones that have expanded.

few - TRBJ2-3 TRBV7-9 CASSLGSGDTQYF TGTGCCAGCAGCTTAGGTTCGGGGGATACGCAGTATTTT
many TRBD2 TRBJ2-1 TRBV7-8 CASSRIPGTSVYNEQFF TGTGCCAGCAGCCGTATTCCCGGGACTAGCGTATACAATGAGCAGTTCTTC
few - TRBJ2-3 TRBV20-1 CSASPPIGDTQYF TGCAGTGCTAGCCCCCCCATAGGAGATACGCAGTATTTT
few TRBD2 TRBJ2-3 TRBV7-2 CASSHRLAGGPDTKAQYF TGTGCCAGCAGCCACCGACTAGCGGGAGGCCCGGATACAAAGGCGCAGTATTTT
- - TRBJ1-2 TRBV28 CAAGVNYGYTF TGTGCCGCGGGGGTAAACTATGGCTACACCTTC
many - TRBJ1-4 TRBV4-3 CASSQDDRRGSEKLFF TGCGCCAGCAGCCAAGATGATCGGAGGGGTTCTGAAAAACTGTTTTTT
few - TRBJ2-5 TRBV4-1 CASSQGVNLETQYF TGCGCCAGCAGCCAGGGGGTCAACCTAGAGACCCAGTACTTC
once - TRBJ1-2 TRBV7-9 CASSSWGARGYTF TGTGCCAGCAGCTCGTGGGGGGCGCGGGGCTACACCTTC
few TRBD2 TRBJ2-3 TRBV4-1 CASSQESGGALITDTQYF TGCGCCAGCAGCCAAGAATCGGGGGGGGCCCTCATCACAGATACGCAGTATTTT
many TRBD1 TRBJ2-5 TRBV6-5 CASSYSNRGETQYF TGTGCCAGCAGTTACTCGAACAGGGGTGAGACCCAGTACTTC
many - TRBJ1-3 TRBV5-1 CASSLNDPGRPGNTIYF TGCGCCAGCAGCTTGAATGATCCGGGAAGGCCTGGAAACACCATATATTTT
many - TRBJ1-6 TRBV5-1 CASSLAGRSPLHF TGCGCCAGCAGCTTGGCCGGCCGGTCACCCCTCCACTTT
- - TRBJ1-1 TRBV12-3/TRBV12-4 CASSCPGSGCEAFF TGTGCCAGCAGCTGCCCAGGGTCCGGTTGTGAAGCTTTCTTT
many - TRBJ2-7 TRBV7-2 CASSLILAGEQYF TGTGCCAGCAGCTTAATCCTCGCTGGCGAGCAGTACTTC
many - TRBJ1-3 TRBV5-1 CASSRQPSGVQGNTIYF TGCGCCAGCAGCCGCCAACCCTCCGGAGTTCAAGGAAACACCATATATTTT